This T cell receptor beta chain was recorded in a study of T-cell memory formation after mild COVID-19. The overall study: In these data, TCR clusters were largely donor specific. General study results and limits: Contracting CD4+ clones sat mainly in CM and EM; CD8+ in EMRA.

Trimming stripped 1 base from V and 0 bases from J, with 8 bases between. This CDR3 has 15 residues. Germline lookup yields CDR1 SNHLY and CDR2 FYNNEI. TCR alpha and TCR beta cDNA libraries carrying sample barcodes and UMIs came from 5'RACE with constant-segment primers. TCRdb called the 5' RACE reads again in MiXCR, with one record for every CDR3 protein. In the table there are some 290,000 distinct CDR3 sequences, roughly 15% of which are singletons. Only a few counts were recorded for this clonotype. As yet, its antigen is unknown. This clonotype originated in a man aged 18 to 29 who had mild COVID-19 (a few samples of this study predate the infection). Cell type and time point are not known. The gene calls are TRBV2 and TRBJ2-3; the D gene is possibly TRBD1 (5 bases). The sequenced material came from PBMCs or a T cell subset sorted from them (not recorded which). The CDR3 DNA is TGTGCCAGCAGTGAAGGTGGGGCTAGCACAGATACGCAGTATTTT. Translated: CASSEGGASTDTQYF.